These T cell receptor beta chains were read from a single sample in a study of T cell changes during pregnancy in multiple sclerosis. TCRdb keeps only in-frame clones here, not all; method: immunoSEQ multiplex PCR. The repertoire includes about 40,000 clones, about 88% of them detected once, and roughly 0.5% sits in the top ten. Sequencing was performed on CD4+ T cells from peripheral blood mononuclear cells, taken in the first trimester of pregnancy. The receptors come from a female donor with multiple sclerosis, enrolled in a pregnancy study. CDR3s include the opening cysteine and the closing phenylalanine or tryptophan. D genes are given only for firm matches. Clone sizes are given selectively: once, few, many, or a class where the clone is expanded.

J: TRBJ1-1
size: .
D: TRBD1
V: TRBV19
CDR3: CASTDELDRGLYTEAFF
DNA: TGTGCCTCCACTGACGAGCTTGACAGGGGATTATACACTGAAGCTTTCTTT

J: TRBJ2-1
size: .
D: TRBD2
V: TRBV30
CDR3: CAWGPASGMGNEQFF
DNA: TGTGCCTGGGGGCCGGCTAGCGGGATGGGGAATGAGCAGTTCTTC

J: TRBJ2-7
size: .
D: .
V: TRBV27
CDR3: CASSLVLGRSYEQYF
DNA: TGTGCCAGCAGCCTTGTTTTGGGCAGGTCTTACGAGCAGTACTTC

J: TRBJ1-1
size: .
D: TRBD1
V: TRBV2
CDR3: CASIGTENTEAFF
DNA: TGTGCCAGCATTGGGACAGAAAACACTGAAGCTTTCTTT

J: TRBJ1-4
size: .
D: .
V: TRBV10-3
CDR3: CAISESGNEKLFF
DNA: TGTGCCATCAGTGAGTCCGGTAATGAAAAACTGTTTTTT

J: TRBJ1-5
size: .
D: .
V: TRBV7-8
CDR3: CASSLAMSGEQPQHF
DNA: TGTGCCAGCAGCTTAGCTATGTCAGGGGAGCAGCCCCAGCATTTT

J: TRBJ2-2
size: .
D: TRBD2
V: TRBV2
CDR3: CASIRDIAGESTGELFF
DNA: TGTGCCAGTATCCGGGACATAGCGGGAGAAAGTACCGGGGAGCTGTTTTTT

J: TRBJ1-2
size: .
D: .
V: TRBV27
CDR3: CASSLSAGRRYGYTF
DNA: TGTGCCAGCAGTTTATCGGCAGGCAGGCGCTATGGCTACACCTTC

J: TRBJ1-1
size: few
D: .
V: TRBV6-1
CDR3: CASRGTGSTEAFF
DNA: TGTGCCAGCAGGGGAACAGGGAGCACTGAAGCTTTCTTT

J: TRBJ1-2
size: .
D: TRBD1
V: TRBV6-1
CDR3: CASSESGTGNYGYTF
DNA: TGTGCCAGCAGTGAGTCCGGGACAGGTAACTATGGCTACACCTTC

J: TRBJ2-5
size: .
D: .
V: TRBV21-1
CDR3: CASIGRSGGLGETQYF
DNA: TGTGCCAGCATTGGGAGGTCGGGGGGCTTAGGGGAGACCCAGTACTTC

J: TRBJ1-1
size: .
D: .
V: TRBV5-1
CDR3: CASSLADSRMNTEAFF
DNA: TGCGCCAGCAGCTTGGCGGACAGCCGTATGAACACTGAAGCTTTCTTT

J: TRBJ2-1
size: .
D: .
V: TRBV11-1
CDR3: CASSPSGGGAWNEQFF
DNA: TGTGCCAGCAGCCCGTCAGGAGGGGGGGCCTGGAATGAGCAGTTCTTC

J: TRBJ2-1
size: .
D: TRBD2
V: TRBV2
CDR3: CASSEGTSGGVSSYNEQFF
DNA: TGTGCCAGCAGTGAAGGGACTAGCGGGGGGGTGAGCTCCTACAATGAGCAGTTCTTC

J: TRBJ2-6
size: .
D: .
V: TRBV29-1
CDR3: CSVYPATPGANVLTF
DNA: TGCAGCGTTTACCCTGCTACTCCTGGGGCCAACGTCCTGACTTTC

J: TRBJ2-2
size: .
D: .
V: TRBV7-9
CDR3: CASSGGVSAGELFF
DNA: TGTGCCAGCAGCGGAGGGGTATCGGCCGGGGAGCTGTTTTTT

J: TRBJ2-2
size: .
D: .
V: TRBV6-5
CDR3: CASSYAGTTGELFF
DNA: TGTGCCAGCAGTTACGCCGGTACCACCGGGGAGCTGTTTTTT

J: TRBJ1-3
size: .
D: .
V: TRBV27
CDR3: CASRLSSGNTIYF
DNA: TGTGCCAGCCGCCTAAGCTCTGGAAACACCATATATTTT

J: TRBJ2-7
size: .
D: .
V: TRBV6-5
CDR3: CASSQRSGSSYEQYF
DNA: TGTGCCAGCAGTCAGCGCAGCGGAAGCTCCTACGAGCAGTACTTC

J: TRBJ1-5
size: .
D: .
V: TRBV6-6
CDR3: CASSYHRDQPQHF
DNA: TGTGCCAGCAGTTACCATCGGGATCAGCCCCAGCATTTT

J: TRBJ2-7
size: .
D: .
V: TRBV7-2
CDR3: CASSLAQYEQYF
DNA: TGTGCCAGCAGCTTGGCCCAATACGAGCAGTACTTC

J: TRBJ1-1
size: few
D: .
V: TRBV18
CDR3: CASSPRPGVNTEAFF
DNA: TGTGCCAGCTCACCAAGGCCCGGGGTAAACACTGAAGCTTTCTTT

J: TRBJ2-3
size: .
D: .
V: TRBV14
CDR3: CASSQGGLRGSDTQYF
DNA: TGTGCCAGCAGCCAGGGGGGACTCCGGGGTTCAGATACGCAGTATTTT

J: TRBJ2-1
size: .
D: TRBD1
V: TRBV7-2
CDR3: CASSFAGGHNEQFF
DNA: TGTGCCAGCAGCTTTGCAGGGGGCCACAATGAGCAGTTCTTC

J: TRBJ1-5
size: .
D: .
V: TRBV2
CDR3: CASSEVDASQPQHF
DNA: TGTGCCAGCAGTGAGGTCGATGCCAGTCAGCCCCAGCATTTT

J: TRBJ1-2
size: once
D: .
V: TRBV6-5
CDR3: CASSYDVGVSYGYTF
DNA: TGTGCCAGCAGTTACGACGTCGGGGTATCCTATGGCTACACCTTC

J: TRBJ1-1
size: few
D: .
V: TRBV5-1
CDR3: CASSLEGGTEAFF
DNA: TGCGCCAGCAGCTTGGAAGGCGGCACTGAAGCTTTCTTT

J: TRBJ2-4
size: .
D: TRBD1
V: TRBV6-5
CDR3: CASSYSRTTGKIQYF
DNA: TGTGCCAGCAGTTACTCCAGGACGACAGGGAAGATTCAGTACTTC

J: TRBJ1-2
size: .
D: TRBD1
V: TRBV14
CDR3: CASSQGGTAVSPSYGYTF
DNA: TGTGCCAGCAGCCAAGGAGGGACAGCTGTTTCCCCATCTTATGGCTACACCTTC

J: TRBJ1-2
size: .
D: TRBD1
V: TRBV5-8
CDR3: CASSLEGAHYGYTF
DNA: TGTGCCAGCAGCTTGGAGGGGGCTCACTATGGCTACACCTTC

J: TRBJ1-3
size: .
D: .
V: TRBV7-8
CDR3: CASSPPSGGNTIYF
DNA: TGTGCCAGCAGCCCTCCTTCGGGGGGAAACACCATATATTTT

J: TRBJ1-4
size: .
D: .
V: TRBV7-2
CDR3: CASSFKPRGGATNEKLFF
DNA: TGTGCCAGCAGCTTCAAACCCAGGGGTGGGGCAACTAATGAAAAACTGTTTTTT

J: TRBJ1-1
size: .
D: TRBD1
V: TRBV11-2
CDR3: CASSLTGYTEAFF
DNA: TGTGCCAGCAGCTTGACAGGGTACACTGAAGCTTTCTTT

J: TRBJ2-7
size: .
D: .
V: TRBV5-6
CDR3: CASSLWTKRYEQYF
DNA: TGTGCCAGCAGCTTGTGGACAAAAAGGTACGAGCAGTACTTC

J: TRBJ1-5
size: .
D: .
V: TRBV15
CDR3: CATGHTNNQPQHF
DNA: TGTGCCACCGGACATACCAACAATCAGCCCCAGCATTTT

J: TRBJ2-5
size: once
D: TRBD1
V: TRBV6-5
CDR3: CASSYSRDRTETQYF
DNA: TGTGCCAGCAGTTACTCCAGGGACAGGACGGAGACCCAGTACTTC

J: TRBJ2-5
size: .
D: TRBD1
V: TRBV2
CDR3: CASSEQGQKEETQYF
DNA: TGTGCCAGCAGTGAACAGGGACAGAAAGAAGAGACCCAGTACTTC

J: TRBJ1-1
size: .
D: TRBD1
V: TRBV2
CDR3: CASSKDRGTEAFF
DNA: TGTGCCAGCAGCAAGGACAGGGGGACTGAAGCTTTCTTT

J: TRBJ1-1
size: once
D: .
V: TRBV29-1
CDR3: CSVETYQNTEAFF
DNA: TGCAGCGTTGAAACATACCAGAACACTGAAGCTTTCTTT

J: TRBJ1-5
size: .
D: .
V: TRBV29-1
CDR3: CSVAMGGLGQPQHF
DNA: TGCAGCGTTGCGATGGGGGGGTTAGGGCAGCCCCAGCATTTT

J: TRBJ2-2
size: few
D: .
V: TRBV6-5
CDR3: CASSSRGATGELFF
DNA: TGTGCCAGCAGTTCCAGGGGCGCGACCGGGGAGCTGTTTTTT

J: TRBJ2-7
size: .
D: .
V: TRBV5-6
CDR3: CASSLGSGGFTYEQYF
DNA: TGTGCCAGCAGCTTGGGTTCGGGGGGCTTCACCTACGAGCAGTACTTC

J: TRBJ1-2
size: .
D: .
V: TRBV5-1
CDR3: CASSPSFQAYGYTF
DNA: TGCGCCAGCAGCCCGTCCTTCCAAGCGTATGGCTACACCTTC

J: TRBJ2-2
size: .
D: .
V: TRBV5-6
CDR3: CASSLDGYTGELFF
DNA: TGTGCCAGCAGCTTGGACGGGTACACCGGGGAGCTGTTTTTT

J: TRBJ1-1
size: .
D: TRBD1
V: TRBV7-9
CDR3: CASSRGQMNTEAFF
DNA: TGTGCCAGCAGCCGGGGACAGATGAACACTGAAGCTTTCTTT

J: TRBJ1-1
size: .
D: .
V: TRBV7-9
CDR3: CASSFGMNTEAFF
DNA: TGTGCCAGCAGCTTCGGGATGAACACTGAAGCTTTCTTT

J: TRBJ1-5
size: .
D: .
V: TRBV7-8
CDR3: CASSLGAGRQPQHF
DNA: TGTGCCAGCAGCTTAGGCGCAGGGAGGCAGCCCCAGCATTTT

J: TRBJ1-3
size: .
D: TRBD1
V: TRBV7-9
CDR3: CASSRDRGPSSPGNTIYF
DNA: TGTGCCAGCAGCCGTGACAGGGGTCCCTCAAGCCCTGGAAACACCATATATTTT

J: TRBJ2-7
size: .
D: TRBD1
V: TRBV4-1
CDR3: CASSQEAGQGIYEQYF
DNA: TGCGCCAGCAGCCAAGAAGCCGGACAGGGGATTTACGAGCAGTACTTC

J: TRBJ2-7
size: once
D: .
V: TRBV6-5
CDR3: CASSYQQGASYEQYF
DNA: TGTGCCAGCAGTTACCAACAGGGAGCCTCCTACGAGCAGTACTTC

J: TRBJ2-1
size: once
D: TRBD2
V: TRBV28
CDR3: CASSLGTSGKRDEQFF
DNA: TGTGCCAGCAGTTTAGGGACTAGCGGGAAGCGAGATGAGCAGTTCTTC

J: TRBJ2-1
size: .
D: .
V: TRBV5-6
CDR3: CASSLVGQGGHNEQFF
DNA: TGTGCCAGCAGCTTGGTGGGGCAGGGGGGCCACAATGAGCAGTTCTTC

J: TRBJ2-1
size: few
D: .
V: TRBV7-9
CDR3: CASSVGAYNEQFF
DNA: TGTGCCAGCAGCGTTGGGGCTTACAATGAGCAGTTCTTC

J: TRBJ1-1
size: .
D: .
V: TRBV5-1
CDR3: CASSLGATGREGEAFF
DNA: TGCGCCAGCAGCTTGGGGGCGACAGGTAGGGAAGGTGAAGCTTTCTTT

J: TRBJ1-2
size: .
D: .
V: TRBV7-2
CDR3: CASSQDSLYGYTF
DNA: TGTGCCAGCAGCCAAGACAGTCTCTATGGCTACACCTTC

J: TRBJ2-1
size: .
D: .
V: TRBV15
CDR3: CATKPGASSYNEQFF
DNA: TGTGCCACCAAACCAGGGGCGAGCTCCTACAATGAGCAGTTCTTC

J: TRBJ2-7
size: .
D: TRBD2
V: TRBV11-2
CDR3: CASSFPSGYEQYF
DNA: TGTGCCAGCAGCTTCCCTAGCGGCTACGAGCAGTACTTC

J: TRBJ2-3
size: .
D: .
V: TRBV18
CDR3: CASSPKTVPSTDTQYF
DNA: TGTGCCAGCTCACCGAAGACAGTCCCTAGCACAGATACGCAGTATTTT

J: TRBJ2-5
size: .
D: TRBD2
V: TRBV4-1
CDR3: CASSQGGGLAEETQYF
DNA: TGCGCCAGCAGCCAAGGGGGGGGACTAGCGGAAGAGACCCAGTACTTC

J: TRBJ1-5
size: .
D: .
V: TRBV27
CDR3: CASSLIGDQPQHF
DNA: TGTGCCAGCAGTCTAATAGGGGATCAGCCCCAGCATTTT